The source of this TCR beta chain is a study of cytomegalovirus exposure and HLA in healthy donors. Broader study findings: In vitro experiments confirmed that three CMV-associated chains were specific for CMV antigens. It was around 160 TCR beta chains that were listed as cytomegalovirus-associated. One later analysis, an examination of the approximately 120 validation repertoires, found that first-cohort TCR clusters tended to co-occur in them.

This clone was counted a single time. What it binds is unknown. Within the sample, other DNA sequences also encode this same CDR3. Data came from immunoSEQ multiplex PCR; TCRdb stores just in-frame clones and leaves some out. This sample carries about 270,000 clones, 65% to 90% of them seen once, and the ten largest clones take approximately 1%. The sequence was collected from a woman between 18 and 30 years old in good health and CMV-seronegative. The sample taken for sequencing was PBMCs.

CDR3 residues: CASSLSSYNEQFF. The CDR3 region has the DNA TGTGCCAGCAGCCTAAGCTCCTACAATGAGCAGTTCTTC. The chain links TRBV7-9 to TRBJ2-1; the D is unclear. V lost 5 bases and J 0 bases, leaving 5 bases between the germline ends. Germline CDR1 SEHNR, CDR2 FQNEAQ (reference sequence). The CDR3 loop spans 13 amino acids.